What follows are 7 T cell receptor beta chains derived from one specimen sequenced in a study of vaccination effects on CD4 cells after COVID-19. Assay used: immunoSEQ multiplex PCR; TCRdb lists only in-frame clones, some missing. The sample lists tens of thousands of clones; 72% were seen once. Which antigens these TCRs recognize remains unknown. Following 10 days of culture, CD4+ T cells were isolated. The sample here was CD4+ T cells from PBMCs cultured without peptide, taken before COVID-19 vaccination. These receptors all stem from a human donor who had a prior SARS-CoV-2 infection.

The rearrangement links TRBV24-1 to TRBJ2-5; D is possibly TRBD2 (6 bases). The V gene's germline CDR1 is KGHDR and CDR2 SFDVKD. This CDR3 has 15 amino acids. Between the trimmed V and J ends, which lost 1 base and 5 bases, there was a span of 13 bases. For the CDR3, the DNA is TGTGCCACCAGTGATTTCCATACCGCGGGGGAGACCCAGTACTTC. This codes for CATSDFHTAGETQYF.

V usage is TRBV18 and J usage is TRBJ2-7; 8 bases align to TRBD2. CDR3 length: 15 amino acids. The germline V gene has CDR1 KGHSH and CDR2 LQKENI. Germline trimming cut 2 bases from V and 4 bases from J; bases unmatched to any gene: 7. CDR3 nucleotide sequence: TGTGCCAGCTCACCAATGGCGGGGGGCGAGTACGAGCAGTACTTC. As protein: CASSPMAGGEYEQYF.

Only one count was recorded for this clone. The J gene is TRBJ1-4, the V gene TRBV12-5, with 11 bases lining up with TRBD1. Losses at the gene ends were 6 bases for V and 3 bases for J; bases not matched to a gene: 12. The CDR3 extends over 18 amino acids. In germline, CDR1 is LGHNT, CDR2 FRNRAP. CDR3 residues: CASGRGDRGGLANEKLFF. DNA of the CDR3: TGTGCTAGTGGACGAGGGGACAGGGGGGGCCTTGCTAATGAAAAACTGTTTTTT. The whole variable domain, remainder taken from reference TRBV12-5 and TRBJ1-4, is DARVTQTPRHKVTEMGQEVTMRCQPILGHNTVFWYRQTMMQGLELLAYFRNRAPLDDSGMPKDRFSAEMPDATLATLKIQPSEPRDSAVYFCASGRGDRGGLANEKLFFGSGTQLSVL.

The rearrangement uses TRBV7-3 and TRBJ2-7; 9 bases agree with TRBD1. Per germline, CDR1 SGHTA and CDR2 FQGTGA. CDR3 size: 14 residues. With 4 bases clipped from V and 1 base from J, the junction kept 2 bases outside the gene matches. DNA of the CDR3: TGTGCCAGCAGCTACGGGACAGGGTCCTACGAGCAGTACTTC. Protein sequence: CASSYGTGSYEQYF.

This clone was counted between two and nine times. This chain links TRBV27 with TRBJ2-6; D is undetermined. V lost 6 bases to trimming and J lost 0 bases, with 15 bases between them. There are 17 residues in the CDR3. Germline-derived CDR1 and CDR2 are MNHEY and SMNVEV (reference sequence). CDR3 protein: CASSQSPIHSGANVLTF. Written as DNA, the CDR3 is TGTGCCAGCAGCCAATCGCCCATTCACTCTGGGGCCAACGTCCTGACTTTC.

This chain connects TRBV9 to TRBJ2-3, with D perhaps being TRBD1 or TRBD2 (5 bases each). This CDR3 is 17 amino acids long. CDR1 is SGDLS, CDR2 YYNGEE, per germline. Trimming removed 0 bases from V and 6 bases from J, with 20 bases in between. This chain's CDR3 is CASSVGFLAGAGDTQYF. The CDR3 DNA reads TGTGCCAGCAGCGTAGGTTTTTTGGCCGGGGCGGGTGATACGCAGTATTTT.

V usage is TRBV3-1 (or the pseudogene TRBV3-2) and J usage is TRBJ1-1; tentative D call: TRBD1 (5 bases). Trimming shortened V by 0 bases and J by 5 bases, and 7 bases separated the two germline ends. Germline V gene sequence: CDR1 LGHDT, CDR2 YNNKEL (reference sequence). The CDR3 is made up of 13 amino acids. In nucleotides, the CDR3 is TGTGCCAGCAGCCAAGAGACAGAGACTGAAGCTTTCTTT. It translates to CASSQETETEAFF.